This TCR beta chain emerged from a study of cytomegalovirus exposure and HLA in healthy donors. Study-wide findings and caveats: Published work reported that the classifier diagnosed cytomegalovirus status with high specificity and sensitivity. Later analysis suggested links between common viral pathogens and several top significant clusters. In a later analysis, productive TCRs from donors in an Asian-associated ancestry cluster reportedly carried fewer N-insertions than the cohort mean.

On this clone: Its antigen is unknown.

The CDR3 covers 11 residues. Trimming pared 5 bases from V and 5 bases from J, leaving 4 bases between. The germline gives CDR1 SEHNR, CDR2 FQNEAQ (reference sequence). Use of 60 Vbeta and 13 Jbeta primers characterized the PCR. Per the study methods: Some 11 million of the roughly 80 million unique TCR beta chains counted in a later analysis were shared. Data came from immunoSEQ multiplex PCR; TCRdb stores just in-frame clones and leaves some out. V and J calls and clone size are those listed in that table; D and trimming were worked out from the DNA. The ten most abundant clones cover 2.4% of a sample with around 70,000 clones.

The sequencing input was PBMCs. The chain joins TRBV7-9 to TRBJ1-3; D not certain. The sequence came from a female donor in good health and CMV-seropositive. CDR3 coding DNA: TGTGCCAGCAGCCCCAGAAACACCATATATTTT. Protein: CASSPRNTIYF. The variable domain in full, completed from reference TRBV7-9 and TRBJ1-3, reads DTGVSQNPRHKITKRGQNVTFRCDPISEHNRLYWYRQTLGQGPEFLTYFQNEAQLEKSRLLSDRFSAERPKGSFSTLEIQRTEQGDSAMYLCASSPRNTIYFGEGSWLTVV.